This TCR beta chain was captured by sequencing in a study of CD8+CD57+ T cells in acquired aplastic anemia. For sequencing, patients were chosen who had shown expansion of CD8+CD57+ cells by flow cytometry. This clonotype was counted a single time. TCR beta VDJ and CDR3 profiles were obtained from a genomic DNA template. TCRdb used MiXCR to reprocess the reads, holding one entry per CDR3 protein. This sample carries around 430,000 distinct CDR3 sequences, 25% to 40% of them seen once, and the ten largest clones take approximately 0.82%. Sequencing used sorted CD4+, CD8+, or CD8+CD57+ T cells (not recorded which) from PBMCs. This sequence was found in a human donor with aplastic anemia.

The CDR3 protein is CASNPDRVIRKLFF. The CDR3 DNA reads TGTGCCAGCAATCCCGACAGGGTCATCCGAAAACTGTTTTTT. The V and J genes are TRBV25-1 and TRBJ1-4, with TRBD1 matching 7 bases. V was clipped by 7 bases and J by 10 bases; unmatched bases: 12. The CDR3 is 14 residues long. Looked up from germline, CDR1 is MGHDK and CDR2 is SYGVNS.